The rows below give T cell receptor beta chains drawn from one sample of a study of molecular identifiers for immune sequencing clone quantification. One entry per CDR3 protein results from TCRdb running MiXCR on the PCR reads. The sample holds around 480,000 distinct CDR3 sequences; about 26% are singletons and the top ten take roughly 0.79%. Sequencing was done on a sample of naive CD8+ T cells from blood, with Jurkat cell RNA spiked in. These receptor sequences come from a human donor in good health. Some libraries in this study had Jurkat cell RNA spiked in. Each CDR3 is given without its conserved first and last residue.

v_call cdr3_aa
TRBV27 ASSPSNNYGYT
TRBV10-3 AIALAGPYAQY
TRBV10-3 AISESRVGEETQY
TRBV30 ARSVLKNTEAF
TRBV6-5 ASSLDRETNEKLF
TRBV9 ASSEEKSTDTQY
TRBV7-9 ASSPGRGTDTQY
TRBV9 ASSVDDRGHFTDTQY
TRBV4-3 ASSPAVVSYEQY
TRBV6-5 ASGPSGVNQPQH
TRBV30 AWSVRPNTEAF
TRBV5-1 ASSIRGPNEQF
TRBV10-3 AIHGGDNEQF
TRBV9 ASSRSGASTDTQY
TRBV21-1 ASSNRKGFGQPQH
TRBV6-2/TRBV6-3 ASTPGYEQY
TRBV7-2 ASSSLTGGMNYEQF
TRBV12-3/TRBV12-4 ASSERRQGRTGELF
TRBV4-3 ASSQFLDSPLH
TRBV7-9 ASSHPHLTEAF
TRBV28 ASSWPLRGSSYEQY
TRBV5-3 ASSFGRARYEQY
TRBV29-1 SVGIGYEQY
TRBV20-1 SATAESYEQY
TRBV20-1 SPRGHLSYEQY
TRBV29-1 SVATVGDTEAF
TRBV24-1 ATIGGPYNEQF
TRBV20-1 SARDLERVSSYEQY
TRBV11-3 ASSQMTSGTDTQY
TRBV20-1 SANEPAGGLNTGELF
TRBV12-3/TRBV12-4 ASSHTTDSDTQY
TRBV29-1 SVGGGTNTGEMF
TRBV11-2 ARSLDPRDHEQY
TRBV29-1 SVAYITGFGKDTEAF
TRBV19 ASSIDGGAKNIQY
TRBV29-1 SVEAVADQETQY
TRBV6-2/TRBV6-3 ASSYVGNEQF
TRBV16 ASSPPADQPQH
TRBV4-1 ASSQEVGRGVIDTQY
TRBV15 ATSRDPGSTYEQY